This TCR beta chain was captured by sequencing in a study of molecular identifiers for immune sequencing clone quantification. One entry per CDR3 protein, called by TCRdb with MiXCR from the PCR reads. The data contain around 470,000 distinct CDR3 sequences, 20% to 25% of them singletons. This clonotype was seen ten or more times. The sequence was obtained from a human donor in good health. Some libraries in this study had Jurkat cell RNA spiked in. The sequencing sample was made of naive CD8+ T cells from blood, with Jurkat cell RNA spiked in. As to subset: FACS-sorted CD8+CD4-CCR7+CD45RA+ naive T cells.

The CDR3 sequence: CSAREGPEQYF. The CDR3 DNA is TGCAGTGCTAGAGAGGGCCCCGAGCAGTACTTC. J is TRBJ2-7 and V is TRBV20-1; D unclear. This CDR3 contains 11 residues. V was clipped by 0 bases and J by 6 bases, with 6 bases between them. In germline, CDR1 is DFQATT, CDR2 SNEGSKA (reference sequence).